The rows below give T cell receptor beta chains drawn from one sample of a study of cytomegalovirus exposure and HLA in healthy donors. Here immunoSEQ multiplex PCR was the method, and the copy in TCRdb shows in-frame clones only, minus some. This sample has 120,000 to 150,000 clones; about three quarters occur once, and the top ten carry 1% to 1.5%. Sequenced material: PBMCs. The receptors were gathered from a male donor in good health and CMV-seropositive. Each CDR3 is given with its conserved first and last residue. Each record gives: D gene, V gene, J gene, clone size, CDR3 DNA, CDR3 protein. A D gene is named only where the DNA matches it firmly. Clone size appears in some rows only: once, few, many, or a class for an expanded clone.

-	TRBV7-8	TRBJ1-5	-	TGTGCCAGCAGCTACGGACAAATCGGTCAGCCCCAGCATTTT	CASSYGQIGQPQHF
-	TRBV19	TRBJ2-7	-	TGTGCCAGTAGTATAGATCGGGGGGCTCTCGTCTACGAGCAGTACTTC	CASSIDRGALVYEQYF
-	TRBV5-4	TRBJ1-3	-	TGTGCCAGCAGCTTGGATCAGGGTTCTGGAAACACCATATATTTT	CASSLDQGSGNTIYF
-	TRBV4-1	TRBJ2-5	-	TGCGCCAGCAGCTACACAGGGCCAGGCTCGGAGACCCAGTACTTC	CASSYTGPGSETQYF
TRBD1	TRBV5-4	TRBJ2-2	few	TGTGCCAGCAGCCTCGGGACAGGGGTTAGCGGGGAGCTGTTTTTT	CASSLGTGVSGELFF
-	TRBV7-6	TRBJ2-3	-	TGTGCCAGCAGCTTAGACAGGGACCCAGATACGCAGTATTTT	CASSLDRDPDTQYF
TRBD2	TRBV10-3	TRBJ2-7	few	TGTGCCATCAGTGAACGCAGCGGGATCTCCTACGAGCAGTACTTC	CAISERSGISYEQYF
TRBD1	TRBV7-7	TRBJ2-3	-	TGTGCTAGCAGTCCCGGGACAGGGTGGAGCACAGATACGCAGTATTTT	CASSPGTGWSTDTQYF
TRBD2	TRBV6-4	TRBJ2-3	-	TGTGCCAGCAGTGAAACTAGCGGGAGGGCGACAGATACGCAGTATTTT	CASSETSGRATDTQYF
TRBD1	TRBV2	TRBJ1-4	-	TGTGCCAGCAGTTATAACCCCGGGACAGGGAGAGGGAGAACTAATGAAAAACTGTTTTTT	CASSYNPGTGRGRTNEKLFF
-	TRBV30	TRBJ1-5	-	TGTGCCGCAGGGGAGAGCAATCAGCCCCAGCATTTT	CAAGESNQPQHF